The entry below gives a single T cell receptor beta chain sequence along with its context. Seattle enrolled patients during active infection and tracked them longitudinally. This sample is part of a study of blood T cell repertoires in COVID-19. Turning to the study itself: The samples span acute and convalescent COVID-19 from the United States, Italy and Spain. The analysed material was cDNA or gDNA that came from T cells, B-cell-depleted T cells, or PBMCs.

Source study methods: How many nucleated cells were present was estimated from reference gene primer amplification. Sequencing used immunoSEQ multiplex PCR; TCRdb keeps in-frame clones, though not all of them. V, J and clone size are taken as reported in that table, and D and trimming were inferred from the DNA itself. The sample lists roughly 340,000 clones; more than 70% were seen once. V dropped 2 bases and J dropped 7; count of bases not matched to a gene: 8. Germline V gene data show CDR1 as MDHEN and CDR2 as SYDVKM. The length of the CDR3 is 15 residues. This rearrangement joins TRBV28 to TRBJ1-2; TRBD1 aligns across 9 bases. This sequence originates from a woman in her 70s with COVID-19, enrolled during active disease. Sequenced input: peripheral blood. The CDR3 DNA reads as TGTGCCAGCAGTTTAGCCCGACAGGGGGGACTTGGCTACACCTTC. It translates to CASSLARQGGLGYTF.